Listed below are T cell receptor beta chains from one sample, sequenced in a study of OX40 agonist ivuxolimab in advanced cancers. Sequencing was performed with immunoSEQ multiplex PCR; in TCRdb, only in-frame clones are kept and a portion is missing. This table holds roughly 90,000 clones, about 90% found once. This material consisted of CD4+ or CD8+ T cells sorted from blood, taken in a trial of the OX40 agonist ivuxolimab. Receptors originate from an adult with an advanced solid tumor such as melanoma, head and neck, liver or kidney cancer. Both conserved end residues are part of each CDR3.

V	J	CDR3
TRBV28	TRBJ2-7	CASSSFQGYEQYF
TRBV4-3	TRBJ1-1	CASSRGLGVNTEAFF
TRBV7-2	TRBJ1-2	CASSLGPTGADGYTF
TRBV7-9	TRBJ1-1	CASSDGNPNTEAFF
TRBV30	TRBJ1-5	CAWSLRNQPQHF
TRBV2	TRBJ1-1	CASVAQGSGTEAFF
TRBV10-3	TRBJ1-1	CAIHSGQAANTEAFF
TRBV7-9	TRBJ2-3	CASSGYRPDTQYF
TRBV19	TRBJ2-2	CASSPMSTGELFF
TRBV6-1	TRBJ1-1	CASSAERGAFF
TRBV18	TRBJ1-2	CASSLETGGFTDYGYTF
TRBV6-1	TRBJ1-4	CASSALPGQGARGEKLFF
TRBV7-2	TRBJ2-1	CASSLSSTYNEQFF
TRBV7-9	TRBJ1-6	CASSTRDRVPALHF
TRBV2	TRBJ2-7	CASSDIPRGQYF
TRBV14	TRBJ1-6	CASSQDPQHNSPLHF
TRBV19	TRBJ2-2	CASSPSGLPNGELFF
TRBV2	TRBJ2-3	CASSETSGVSTDTQYF
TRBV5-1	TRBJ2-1	CASSRTSFSYNEQFF
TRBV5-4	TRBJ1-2	CASSAQATYGYTF
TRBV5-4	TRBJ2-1	CASSAALLVDEQFF
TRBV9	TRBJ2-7	CASSVAQGGEQYF
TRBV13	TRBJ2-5	CASSLASGEKGETQYF
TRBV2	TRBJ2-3	CASSVMATDTQYF
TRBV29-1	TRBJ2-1	CSAPKGREQFF
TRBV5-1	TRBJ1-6	CASSLGQDVTNSPLHF
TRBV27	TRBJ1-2	CASSFGTGLGGYTF
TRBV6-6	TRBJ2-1	CASTDRPLEKQFF
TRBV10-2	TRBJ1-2	CASSERSHGYTF
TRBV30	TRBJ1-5	CAWSGVGGGVQPQHF
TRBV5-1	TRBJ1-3	CASSLADGNTIYF
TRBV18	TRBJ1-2	CASSEGAGGTNYGYTF
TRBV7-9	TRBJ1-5	CASSSVGNQPQHF
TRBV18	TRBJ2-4	CASSPEAKNIQYF